A single sample gave rise to the 18 T cell receptor beta chains below, sequenced in a study of beta chain features in type 1 diabetes. General observations from the study: In every one of the four CD4+ subsets, TCRB CDR3s were moderately but significantly shorter in Type 1 diabetes patients.

The study reverse transcribed the entire isolated RNA, so it sequenced expressed TCRB transcripts. Method: immunoSEQ multiplex PCR; TCRdb's copy keeps in-frame clones and lacks some. The table includes some 52,000 clones, under 55% detected once. The antigens of these receptors remain unknown. Source material: Tregs from blood. These receptors came from a young man with type 1 diabetes.

The gene calls are TRBV27 and TRBJ2-7; 7 nucleotides agree with TRBD2. After removal of 5 bases from V and 3 bases from J, the junction contained 7 bases not matched to a gene. The CDR3 totals 14 residues. Germline V gene lookup returns CDR1 MNHEY and CDR2 SMNVEV (reference sequence). CDR3 in amino acids: CASSRRGGFYEQYF. The CDR3 nucleotides are TGTGCCAGCAGTCGGCGCGGGGGTTTCTACGAGCAGTACTTC.

J is TRBJ2-3 and V is TRBV5-6; possibly TRBD2 for D (6 bases). CDR1 and CDR2 (germline): SGHDT, YYEEEE. The length of the CDR3 is 15 residues. V was trimmed by 7 bases and J by 1 base, leaving 16 bases between them. The CDR3 reads CASGWESGGTDTQYF. In nucleotides, the CDR3 is TGTGCCAGCGGATGGGAATCGGGGGGCACAGATACGCAGTATTTT.

This clone came up a few times. The gene calls are TRBV7-8 and TRBJ2-2; weak D call: TRBD1 (6 bases). The V end lost 5 bases, the J end lost 3 bases, and 13 bases lay between the germline ends. The length of the CDR3 is 15 residues. Germline loops: CDR1 SGHVS, CDR2 FQNEAQ. The CDR3 here is CASSVQGLDTGELFF. CDR3 DNA sequence: TGTGCCAGCAGCGTACAGGGCTTGGACACCGGGGAGCTGTTTTTT.

The gene calls are TRBV1 and TRBJ2-1; TRBD2 is the table's D call and was not checked against the DNA. TRBV1 is a documented pseudogene. CDR3 length: 15 residues. The CDR3 here is CTSSLRSGRAGEQFF. Here the CDR3 DNA reads TGCACCAGCAGCCTACGAAGCGGGAGGGCCGGAGAGCAGTTCTTC.

In its sample, this clone was seen once. The V and J genes are TRBV7-3 and TRBJ2-1; TRBD2 might be the D (6 bases). From germline, CDR1 is SGHTA and CDR2 FQGTGA. There are 15 residues in the CDR3. V was shortened by 2 bases and J by 6 bases, with 14 bases between the two germline ends. CDR3 in amino acids: CASSLSGSLSNEQFF. The CDR3 region has the DNA TGTGCCAGCAGCTTATCCGGGAGTCTTTCCAATGAGCAGTTCTTC.

CDR3 amino acids: CAIVGHQEGEQYF. The CDR3, as DNA: TGTGCCATCGTGGGACATCAAGAGGGCGAGCAGTACTTC. The V and J genes are TRBV10-3 and TRBJ2-7; D is possibly TRBD1 (6 bases). Trimming removed 8 bases at V and 6 bases at J, with 17 bases between. There are 13 residues in the CDR3. Germline CDR1 reads ENHRY; CDR2 reads SYGVKD.

Here the CDR3 DNA reads TGTGCCAGCACGCCAGACACAGATACGCAGTATTTT. It encodes CASTPDTDTQYF. The chain has TRBV2 and TRBJ2-3, with D hard to call. The germline V gene has CDR1 SNHLY and CDR2 FYNNEI. The CDR3 consists of 12 residues. V was cut by 7 bases and J by 2 bases, with 7 bases left in between.

This chain connects TRBV29-1 to TRBJ2-5; D perhaps matches TRBD1 (6 bases). The CDR3 runs to 12 residues. The germline CDR1 and CDR2 sequences are SQVTM and ANQGSEA. The germline V and J ends were trimmed by 8 bases and 0 bases, with 10 bases remaining between them. In DNA, the CDR3 is TGCAGCTCAGGGGTAAACCAAGAGACCCAGTACTTC. Its translation is CSSGVNQETQYF.

Sample share makes this clone medium-sized. This chain links TRBV7-9 with TRBJ1-5; the D gene is possibly TRBD1 (5 bases). The germline V and J ends were trimmed by 5 bases and 4 bases, with 9 bases remaining between them. This CDR3 has 13 residues. Germline CDR1 SEHNR, CDR2 FQNEAQ (reference sequence). The CDR3 DNA follows: TGTGCCAGCAGCCTAGGGGAGAATCAGCCCCAGCATTTT. Protein product: CASSLGENQPQHF.

V gene TRBV4-3 combines with J gene TRBJ2-2; 9 positions match TRBD2. The V and J ends lost 4 bases and 2 bases, in that order; junction bases with no gene match: 8. CDR1 is LGHNA and CDR2 is YSLEER in the germline V gene. This CDR3 is built from 17 residues. CDR3 nucleotides: TGCGCCAGCAGCCCGGGGGTAGCGGGAGTCAACACCGGGGAGCTGTTTTTT. It codes for CASSPGVAGVNTGELFF.

The chain is built from TRBV5-1 and TRBJ1-1; a possible D gene is TRBD1 (5 bases). Germline CDR1 reads SGHRS; CDR2 reads YFSETQ. V lost 0 bases and J lost 6, with 12 bases in between. The CDR3 covers 14 residues. CDR3 loop: CASSLGGVGAEAFF. For the CDR3, the DNA is TGCGCCAGCAGCTTGGGGGGGGTAGGCGCTGAAGCTTTCTTT.

The rearrangement uses TRBV29-1 and TRBJ2-5, with 7 bases identical to TRBD1. The length of the CDR3 is 12 residues. The trim removed 6 bases at V and 3 bases at J, leaving 4 bases unmatched. Germline values: CDR1 SQVTM, CDR2 ANQGSEA. In DNA, the CDR3 is TGCAGCGTGCGGACAGGAGAAGAGACCCAGTACTTC. This encodes CSVRTGEETQYF.

V is TRBV6-6 and J is TRBJ2-2, with 11 bases that match TRBD2. V dropped 4 bases and J dropped 5; count of bases not matched to a gene: 6. Germline CDR1 and CDR2: MNHNY and SVGAGI (reference sequence). The CDR3 loop spans 16 amino acids. CDR3 region: CASSSGTSGLTGELFF. CDR3 nucleotide sequence: TGTGCCAGCAGTTCCGGGACTAGCGGACTAACCGGGGAGCTGTTTTTT.

As concerns this clone: Compared with germline, one end of the junction differs, possibly owing to a read error. This sample includes further DNA sequences coding for the same CDR3. The chain links TRBV5-1 to TRBJ1-1; D is uncertain. The CDR3 spans 14 residues. The germline CDR1 and CDR2 sequences are SGHRS and YFSETQ. CDR3 protein: CASSDPGRNTEAFF. The DNA for the CDR3 is TGCGCCAGCAGCGATCCAGGCCGGAACACTGAAGCCTTCTTT.

This clone was seen a few times. This chain connects TRBV6-5 to TRBJ2-5; 11 bases line up with TRBD2. Germline CDR1 reads MNHEY; CDR2 reads SVGAGI. CDR3 length: 15 residues. Losses at the gene ends were 2 bases for V and 3 bases for J; bases not matched to a gene: 2. The CDR3 sequence is CASSYRGLAEETQYF. CDR3 DNA sequence: TGTGCCAGCAGTTACCGGGGACTAGCGGAAGAGACCCAGTACTTC.

This clone was recorded once. V usage is TRBV7-2 and J usage is TRBJ1-3; maybe TRBD1 (5 bases). The germline V and J ends were trimmed by 3 bases and 0 bases, with 9 bases remaining between them. Germline loops: CDR1 SGHTA, CDR2 FQGNSA. The CDR3 runs 15 residues. This CDR3 reads CASSFSDSSGNTIYF. The CDR3 nucleotides are TGTGCCAGCAGCTTCAGCGACAGCTCTGGAAACACCATATATTTT.

The genes are TRBV7-2 and TRBJ1-4; 7 nucleotides match TRBD1. This CDR3 spans 15 amino acids. Germline CDR1 reads SGHTA; CDR2 reads FQGNSA. Trimming took 6 bases from V and 8 from J; bases not matched to a gene: 12. CDR3 in DNA: TGTGCCAGCAGGAATGGGTACAGGGGAGACGAAAAACTGTTTTTT. Translating it yields CASRNGYRGDEKLFF.

On this clone: Its ends do not fully match the called genes, so a read error is possible. This sequence joins TRBV19 and TRBJ2-1; 7 bases are shared with TRBD2. Germline-derived CDR1 and CDR2 are LNHDA and SQIVND (reference sequence). The CDR3 spans 14 residues. CDR3 in amino acids: CASSIDLGTTDVVF. CDR3 coding DNA: TGTGCCAGTAGTATAGATCTCGGGACTACCGACGTGGTCTTC.